This T cell receptor beta chain came from a study of response to subunit inactivated influenza vaccine. This clonotype was picked up a small number of times. What it binds is unknown. Study-wide results and limits: After each seasonal influenza vaccination, few new T cells are recruited, the authors suggested.

TCRdb reanalysed the RT-PCR reads using MiXCR and keeps one entry per CDR3 protein. The sample carries 650,000 to 700,000 distinct CDR3 sequences, about a sixth recorded once. V was cut by 6 bases and J by 10 bases, with 16 bases left in between. CDR3 length: 12 residues. Looked up from germline, CDR1 is DFQATT and CDR2 is SNEGSKA (reference sequence). This sample comprised PBMCs from blood, obtained about 12 days after vaccination. The chain recombines TRBV20-1 with TRBJ2-1; TRBD2 might be the D (6 bases). The receptor was isolated from a man aged 45-65 years who received an inactivated influenza vaccine. This chain's CDR3 is CSAMTRLGEQFF. The CDR3 coding sequence is TGCAGTGCCATGACTAGGTTGGGGGAGCAGTTCTTC.